The 14 T cell receptor beta chains reported below all come from one sample, sequenced in a study of T cells after yellow fever vaccination. TCRdb called the 5' RACE reads again in MiXCR, with one record for every CDR3 protein. The sample has some 150,000 distinct CDR3 sequences, roughly 9% seen once. Sequenced material: CD8+ T cells sorted from PBMCs, taken 45 days after the yellow fever booster vaccination. The source of these receptors is a man aged 18 to 30 who received the YFV17D yellow fever vaccine.

The genes are TRBV7-2 and TRBJ2-7; 9 bases match TRBD1. The CDR3 extends over 15 amino acids. Germline V lookup: CDR1 SGHTA, CDR2 FQGNSA. The junction had 6 bases not matched to a gene; V was cut back by 4 bases and J by 2 bases. CDR3 nucleotides: TGTGCCAGCAGCTATTCCGGGACAGGGACCTACGAGCAGTACTTC. Residues: CASSYSGTGTYEQYF.

V usage is TRBV27 and J usage is TRBJ1-1, with D tentatively TRBD1 (6 bases). The CDR3 sequence is 15 residues long. The germline V gene has CDR1 MNHEY and CDR2 SMNVEV (reference sequence). With 3 bases removed from V and 6 bases from J, the gap between germline ends came to 17 bases. The CDR3 DNA reads TGTGCCAGCAGTTTCCTCGGGGGGCAGGGAGCTGAAGCTTTCTTT. Residues: CASSFLGGQGAEAFF.

In its sample, this clonotype was seen a few times. The genes are TRBV28 and TRBJ2-1; D call uncertain. The CDR3 is 15 amino acids. Germline V lookup: CDR1 MDHEN, CDR2 SYDVKM. V lost 5 bases, J lost 6 bases, and 17 bases lay in between. The CDR3 is CASSLGDSTSNEQFF. CDR3 in DNA: TGTGCCAGCAGTCTTGGGGATAGTACCTCCAATGAGCAGTTCTTC.

This clonotype was counted ten times or more. This chain uses TRBV11-3 with TRBJ2-1; 15 nucleotides align to TRBD2. Germline CDR1 reads SGHNT; CDR2 reads YENEEA. This CDR3 is built from 17 residues. The trim removed 4 bases at V and 2 bases at J, leaving 3 bases unmatched. The CDR3 here is CASSYGLAGGPYNEQFF. The DNA of the CDR3 is TGTGCCAGCAGCTACGGACTAGCGGGGGGGCCCTACAATGAGCAGTTCTTC.

A few counts support this clonotype. Here the CDR3 DNA reads TGTGCCAGCAGTTTTGGGCCCCTCGGCATATATTTT. It is translated as CASSFGPLGIYF. This chain uses TRBV28 with TRBJ1-3, with unresolved D. The germline V gene encodes CDR1 MDHEN and CDR2 SYDVKM. The V end lost 3 bases, the J end lost 12 bases, and 12 bases lay between the germline ends. This CDR3 region has 12 residues.

This clonotype has a handful of counts. This rearrangement joins TRBV9 to TRBJ2-7; no clear D. The CDR3 contains 13 residues. From germline, CDR1 is SGDLS and CDR2 YYNGEE. V lost 6 bases to trimming and J lost 3 bases, with 13 bases between them. Written as DNA, the CDR3 is TGTGCCAGCAACCGGGCAGTGGACTACGAGCAGTACTTC. As protein: CASNRAVDYEQYF.

The rearrangement joins TRBV12-3 or TRBV12-4 to TRBJ2-7; D call uncertain. The V gene lost 1 base and the J gene lost 4 bases, with 5 bases spanning the gap. There are 12 residues in the CDR3. The CDR3 reads CASSLGKYEQYF. DNA for the CDR3: TGTGCCAGCAGTTTAGGCAAGTACGAGCAGTACTTC.

The chain is built from TRBV7-6 and TRBJ2-3; TRBD2 matches 11 bases. Per germline, CDR1 SGHVS and CDR2 FNYEAQ. This CDR3 has 17 amino acids. V lost 3 bases to trimming and J lost 0 bases; unmatched junction nucleotides: 5. The CDR3 nucleotides read TGTGCCAGCAGCTTTGGTCCTAGCGGGGGGAGCACAGATACGCAGTATTTT. As protein: CASSFGPSGGSTDTQYF.

This clonotype was counted only a few times. This chain joins TRBV5-4 and TRBJ2-3, with TRBD1 matching over 9 bases. Losses at the gene ends were 6 bases for V and 4 bases for J; bases not matched to a gene: 15. CDR3 length: 17 amino acids. Germline V lookup: CDR1 SGHNT, CDR2 YYREEE (reference sequence). The CDR3 region has the DNA TGTGCCAGCAAACTAAATACGGGACAGGGAAACCCAGATACGCAGTATTTT. Its translation is CASKLNTGQGNPDTQYF. The whole variable domain, filled in from reference TRBV5-4 and TRBJ2-3, reads ETGVTQSPTHLIKTRGQQVTLRCSSQSGHNTVSWYQQALGQGPQFIFQYYREEENGRGNFPPRFSGLQFPNYSSELNVNALELDDSALYLCASKLNTGQGNPDTQYFGPGTRLTVL.

V and J are TRBV9 and TRBJ2-7; perhaps D is TRBD1 or TRBD2 (5 bases each). Germline CDR1 reads SGDLS; CDR2 reads YYNGEE. Trimming shortened V by 3 bases and J by 6 bases, and 13 bases separated the two germline ends. The CDR3 runs to 13 residues. CDR3 residues: CASSARGVGEQYF. CDR3 DNA: TGTGCCAGCAGCGCCCGAGGGGTTGGCGAGCAGTACTTC. Together with reference TRBV9 and TRBJ2-7, the CDR3 gives the full variable domain: DSGVTQTPKHLITATGQRVTLRCSPRSGDLSVYWYQQSLDQGLQFLIQYYNGEERAKGNILERFSAQQFPDLHSELNLSSLELGDSALYFCASSARGVGEQYFGPGTRLTVT.

This clonotype has only a few counts. The chain has TRBV6-2 or TRBV6-3 and TRBJ2-5, with 10 nucleotides matching TRBD2. There are 16 residues in the CDR3. The J segment lost 5 bases and the V segment lost 2 bases, leaving 8 bases of the junction unmatched. Germline CDR1 is MNHEY and CDR2 is SVGEGT. CDR3 DNA: TGTGCCAGCAGTTACCCCCAGCGGGGGGGGGTGGAGACCCAGTACTTC. Its protein is CASSYPQRGGVETQYF.

The chain recombines TRBV18 with TRBJ2-5, with D possibly matching TRBD2 (6 bases). V gave up 4 bases and J gave up 0 bases, with 9 bases separating them. The V gene's germline CDR1 is KGHSH and CDR2 LQKENI. This CDR3 has 14 amino acids. CDR3 loop: CASSRRGDQETQYF. As DNA, the CDR3 is TGTGCCAGCTCACGGCGCGGGGACCAAGAGACCCAGTACTTC.

V gene TRBV7-9 combines with J gene TRBJ2-1, with D maybe TRBD2 (6 bases). Germline-derived CDR1 and CDR2 are SEHNR and FQNEAQ (reference sequence). The germline V and J ends were trimmed by 5 bases and 2 bases, with 10 bases remaining between them. This CDR3 is built from 14 residues. The CDR3 DNA follows: TGTGCCAGCAGCACCCCGGGGGCCTACAATGAGCAGTTCTTC. Translating it yields CASSTPGAYNEQFF.

In its sample, this clonotype was seen a few times. V usage is TRBV15 and J usage is TRBJ2-1; TRBD1 matches at 9 bases. V lost 5 bases to trimming and J lost 7 bases; unmatched junction nucleotides: 9. Germline values: CDR1 LNHNV, CDR2 YYDKDF (reference sequence). The length of the CDR3 is 15 residues. CDR3 region: CATSGRDRAGNEQFF. The CDR3 nucleotides read TGTGCCACCAGCGGCCGGGACAGGGCTGGGAATGAGCAGTTCTTC.